The T cell receptor (beta chain) under discussion was sequenced for a study of OX40 agonist ivuxolimab in advanced cancers. The germline gives CDR1 SGHNT, CDR2 YYREEE (reference sequence). The CDR3 is made up of 15 amino acids. The protocol was immunoSEQ multiplex PCR, while the TCRdb copy is restricted to in-frame clones and leaves out a portion. The sample lists some 83,000 clones; about 88% were seen once. This clonotype was obtained from an adult with an advanced solid tumor such as melanoma, head and neck, liver or kidney cancer. Specimen: CD4+ or CD8+ T cells sorted from blood, collected in a trial of the OX40 agonist ivuxolimab. The chain uses TRBV5-4 and TRBJ2-5; the D gene could be TRBD1 or TRBD2 (5 bases each). The end of the DNA is better explained by TRBJ2-7, so the J call may be wrong. Here the CDR3 reads CASSLGGTRSYEQYF. The CDR3 DNA reads as TGTGCCAGCAGCTTGGGAGGGACCCGTTCCTACGAGCAGTACTTC.